Below are 9 T cell receptor beta chains sequenced from a single sample in a study of early T cells in non-severe SARS-CoV-2 infection (TCRdb year 2021). Libraries were built with 5' RACE. The data were produced on a NextSeq 500. TCRdb reprocessing: public reads trimmed at Q25 with fastp, clones called with MiXCR, in-frame beta chains kept. Entries that share a CDR3 protein sequence are merged under the most common genes and DNA. A total of around 82,000 distinct CDR3 sequences appear in this sample, roughly 14% of them only once. The top ten constitute about 0.59% of the sample. Sequencing was carried out using whole blood. The receptors were sampled from an adult who was a healthcare worker with PCR-confirmed SARS-CoV-2 infection or an uninfected control (not recorded which).

This clonotype was counted between two and nine times. J is TRBJ1-5 and V is TRBV15; 7 bases match TRBD1. The CDR3 extends over 15 amino acids. The V gene end was trimmed by 0 bases and the J gene end by 7 bases; junction bases not matched to a gene: 6. Germline assignment: CDR1 LNHNV and CDR2 YYDKDF (reference sequence). The CDR3 region has the DNA TGTGCCACCAGCAGAGATGACAGGGCTGCACAGCCCCAGCATTTT. As protein: CATSRDDRAAQPQHF. Filled out from reference TRBV15 and TRBJ1-5, the complete variable domain reads DAMVIQNPRYQVTQFGKPVTLSCSQTLNHNVMYWYQQKSSQAPKLLFHYYDKDFNNEADTPDNFQSRRPNTSFCFLDIRSPGLGDTAMYLCATSRDDRAAQPQHFGDGTRLSIL.

This clonotype was picked up a small number of times. The chain joins TRBV2 to TRBJ2-2, with D unclear. The CDR3 runs 12 residues. The germline V and J ends were trimmed by 6 bases and 4 bases, with 6 bases remaining between them. CDR1 and CDR2 (germline): SNHLY, FYNNEI. The chain's CDR3 is CASRRGTGELFF. As DNA, the CDR3 is TGTGCCAGCAGGAGAGGCACCGGGGAGCTGTTTTTT.

The chain is built from TRBV5-4 and TRBJ1-4, with D uncertain. Trimming removed 4 bases from V and 5 bases from J, with 6 bases in between. The germline CDR1 and CDR2 sequences are SGHNT and YYREEE (reference sequence). The CDR3 is 12 amino acids. This CDR3 reads CASSLPNEKLFF. CDR3 nucleotide sequence: TGTGCCAGCAGCCTGCCGAATGAAAAACTGTTTTTT.

This clonotype appeared a single time. The chain carries TRBV25-1 and TRBJ1-2; TRBD1 might be the D (6 bases). The V gene's germline CDR1 is MGHDK and CDR2 SYGVNS. The germline V and J ends were trimmed by 1 base and 1 base, with 16 bases remaining between them. The CDR3 is 17 amino acids. The CDR3 loop is CASSELGAGRSNYGYTF. The CDR3 bases are TGTGCCAGCAGTGAATTGGGGGCAGGGAGGAGTAACTATGGCTACACCTTC.

V and J are TRBV5-1 and TRBJ1-1; no definite D call. The germline V gene has CDR1 SGHRS and CDR2 YFSETQ. V lost 0 bases and J lost 2, with 14 bases in between. The CDR3 loop spans 16 amino acids. Here the CDR3 reads CASSLAGDKPNTEAFF. Written as DNA, the CDR3 is TGCGCCAGCAGCTTGGCCGGAGATAAACCAAACACTGAAGCTTTCTTT.

This clonotype occurred a few times. The chain uses TRBV6-1 and TRBJ2-1, with 7 bases identical to TRBD1. The CDR3 extends over 15 amino acids. The germline V gene has CDR1 MNHNS and CDR2 SASEGT. V was pared by 6 bases and J by 5 bases, with 10 bases of the junction left unmatched. In DNA, the CDR3 is TGTGCCAGCAGAAGTAGACAGGGTATCAACAATGAGCAGTTCTTC. Its translation: CASRSRQGINNEQFF.

This clonotype was found many times. This chain joins TRBV7-8 and TRBJ1-4, with D hard to call. Germline CDR1 is SGHVS and CDR2 is FQNEAQ. Trimming shortened V by 5 bases and J by 6 bases, and 13 bases separated the two germline ends. This CDR3 region has 14 residues. The CDR3 reads CASSLHRADEKLFF. The CDR3 DNA is TGTGCCAGCAGCCTACACCGGGCGGATGAAAAACTGTTTTTT.

This clonotype was observed at least ten times. This CDR3 reads CASRGGAEAFF. CDR3 bases: TGTGCCAGCAGAGGGGGCGCTGAAGCTTTCTTT. The V and J genes are TRBV3-1 and TRBJ1-1, with 7 bases identical to TRBD1. The CDR3 extends over 11 amino acids. Germline V gene data show CDR1 as LGHDT and CDR2 as YNNKEL (reference sequence). The trim removed 6 bases at V and 6 bases at J, leaving 1 base unmatched.

This clonotype has a count of ten or more. CDR3 region: CASSFLEYGDTQYF. The CDR3 DNA reads TGCGCCAGCAGCTTCTTGGAGTATGGGGATACGCAGTATTTT. The V gene is TRBV5-1, the J gene TRBJ2-3, with D unresolved. The CDR3 has 14 residues. Per the germline V gene, CDR1 is SGHRS and CDR2 is YFSETQ. V was cut by 2 bases and J by 6 bases, with 13 bases left in between. Full variable domain (rest looked up from reference TRBV5-1 and TRBJ2-3): KAGVTQTPRYLIKTRGQQVTLSCSPISGHRSVSWYQQTPGQGLQFLFEYFSETQRNKGNFPGRFSGRQFSNSRSEMNVSTLELGDSALYLCASSFLEYGDTQYFGPGTRLTVL.